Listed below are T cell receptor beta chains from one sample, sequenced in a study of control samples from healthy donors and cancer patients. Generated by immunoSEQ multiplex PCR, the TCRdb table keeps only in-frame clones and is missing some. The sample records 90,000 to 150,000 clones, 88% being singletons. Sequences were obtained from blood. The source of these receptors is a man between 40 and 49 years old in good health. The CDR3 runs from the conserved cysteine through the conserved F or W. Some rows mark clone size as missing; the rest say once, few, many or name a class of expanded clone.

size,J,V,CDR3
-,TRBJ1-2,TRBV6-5,CASRVFQDGYTF
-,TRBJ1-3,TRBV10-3,CAIGQEPSGNTIYF
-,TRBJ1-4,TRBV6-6,CASSSGTGREKLFF
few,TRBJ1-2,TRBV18,CASSLIQGADYGYTF
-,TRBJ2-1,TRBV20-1,CSAVRGNEQFF
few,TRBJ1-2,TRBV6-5,CASRQGLNYGYTF
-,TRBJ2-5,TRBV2,CASSPYRGRGSETQYF
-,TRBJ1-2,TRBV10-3,CAISETGTGYTF
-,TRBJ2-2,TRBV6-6,CASRMGPRNTGELFF
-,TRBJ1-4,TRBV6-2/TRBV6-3,CASSYQEKLFF
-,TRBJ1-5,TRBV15,CATRKYGRYIQPQHF
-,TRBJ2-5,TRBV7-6,CASSSQGARETQYF
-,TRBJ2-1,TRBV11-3,CASSFYGGELTEQFF
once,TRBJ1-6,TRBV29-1,CSVEEDRGSPLHF
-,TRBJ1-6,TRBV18,CASSPVQGNSPLHF
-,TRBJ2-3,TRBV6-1,CASSDFGSSTDTQYF
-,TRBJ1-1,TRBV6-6,CASTPGKGTNTEAFF
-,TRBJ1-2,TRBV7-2,CASSLEQGAVYGYTF
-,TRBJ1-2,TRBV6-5,CASSVGQGTHGGYTF
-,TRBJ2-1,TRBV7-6,CASSPRFGLAGSSYNEQFF
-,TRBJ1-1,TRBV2,CASRGQNTEAFF
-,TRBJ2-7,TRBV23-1,CASSQSTRQDFYEQYF
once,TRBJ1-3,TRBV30,CAWTGGSGNTIYF
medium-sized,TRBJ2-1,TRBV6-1,CASSEEGSGGNEQFF
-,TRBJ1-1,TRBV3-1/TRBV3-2,CASSQGERGTEAFF
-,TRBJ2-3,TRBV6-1,CASSERIGAQTDTQYF
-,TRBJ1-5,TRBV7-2,CASSSAPGHSNQPQHF